This T cell receptor (beta chain) was documented in a study of response to subunit inactivated influenza vaccine. In TCRdb, the RT-PCR reads were re-called with MiXCR into one record per CDR3 protein. The data contain fewer than 550,000 distinct CDR3 sequences, less than 30% of them singletons. Study-wide points: Authors suggested seasonal influenza vaccinations each recruit few new T cells.

For this clonotype: Antigen specificity is unknown.

This clonotype originated in a man aged 45-65 years who received an inactivated influenza vaccine. The sequencing here drew on CD4+ T cells sorted from PBMCs, taken roughly 5 days after vaccination.

The CDR3 DNA is TGTGCCAGCAGAATGGGACTGATAGAGACCCAGTACTTC. Protein product: CASRMGLIETQYF. The rearrangement links TRBV28 to TRBJ2-5; TRBD2 is a possible D gene (6 bases). This CDR3 has 13 residues. Trimming removed 6 bases from V and 4 bases from J, with 12 bases in between. The germline gives CDR1 MDHEN, CDR2 SYDVKM.